The rows below give T cell receptor beta chains drawn from one sample of a study of blood T cell repertoires in COVID-19. Clones were sequenced by immunoSEQ multiplex PCR, and TCRdb holds only the in-frame ones, with some missing. The repertoire holds 200,000 to 250,000 clones, 88% seen once, with less than 3.5% in the top ten. Sequenced input: peripheral blood. The source is a woman aged 55 to 70 with acute or convalescent COVID-19. The conserved cysteine and the conserved F or W are not part of the CDR3 here. The D gene is left open where the match is weak.

CDR3,V,D,J,length
AISARSGGATDTQY,TRBV10-3,TRBD1,TRBJ2-3,14
ASSQQGNYGYT,TRBV28,TRBD1,TRBJ1-2,11
ASSVTSGGAGEQF,TRBV9,TRBD2,TRBJ2-1,13
ASSLTSAGSYEQY,TRBV28,TRBD2,TRBJ2-7,13
ASSRGESSYNEQF,TRBV7-7,TRBD2,TRBJ2-1,13
ASSLRQGIGYT,TRBV7-9,TRBD1,TRBJ1-2,11
ASRGQGGRNQPQH,TRBV2,TRBD1,TRBJ1-5,13
ASSLVLTLAGVNEQF,TRBV7-9,TRBD2,TRBJ2-1,15
SVQRAGRAKETQY,TRBV29-1,TRBD2,TRBJ2-5,13
ASAPGDSSPLH,TRBV2,TRBD1,TRBJ1-6,11
ASSYHQGVMNTEAF,TRBV6-2/TRBV6-3,TRBD1,TRBJ1-1,14
ASSPPGARNTEAF,TRBV18,.,TRBJ1-1,13
ASSVSGNGGNEQF,TRBV9,.,TRBJ2-1,13
ASSFSLAPQY,TRBV5-6,TRBD2,TRBJ2-7,10
ASSRSQGEAF,TRBV6-5,.,TRBJ1-1,10
ASSQGGTILNTGELF,TRBV3-1/TRBV3-2,TRBD2,TRBJ2-2,15
ASSPGRGQSYYEQY,TRBV3-1/TRBV3-2,.,TRBJ2-7,14
ASSANRGFNSPLH,TRBV25-1,TRBD1,TRBJ1-6,13
ASSLGGNRASGYGYT,TRBV7-9,.,TRBJ1-2,15
ASSLAWTAAGFNEQF,TRBV5-4,.,TRBJ2-1,15
ASSPGTSGGGNEQF,TRBV25-1,TRBD2,TRBJ2-1,14
ASTLRGSYGYT,TRBV28,.,TRBJ1-2,11
ASSPTGRPNSPLH,TRBV27,TRBD1,TRBJ1-6,13
ASTPADRLVDEQF,TRBV25-1,.,TRBJ2-1,13
ASSVAAGGPNEQY,TRBV9,TRBD2,TRBJ2-7,13